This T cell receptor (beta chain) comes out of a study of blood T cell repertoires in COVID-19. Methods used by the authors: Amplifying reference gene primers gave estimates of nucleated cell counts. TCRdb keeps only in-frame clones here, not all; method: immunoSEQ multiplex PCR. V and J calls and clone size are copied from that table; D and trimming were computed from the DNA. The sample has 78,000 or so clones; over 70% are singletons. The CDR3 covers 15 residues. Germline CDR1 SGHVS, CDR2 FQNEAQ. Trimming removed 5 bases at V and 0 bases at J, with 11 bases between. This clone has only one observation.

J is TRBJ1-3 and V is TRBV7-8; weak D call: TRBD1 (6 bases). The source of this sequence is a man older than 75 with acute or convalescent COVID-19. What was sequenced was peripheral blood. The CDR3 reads CASSLRDTSGNTIYF. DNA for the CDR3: TGTGCCAGCAGCCTACGGGACACCTCTGGAAACACCATATATTTT.